This T cell receptor (beta chain) was found in a study of OX40 agonist ivuxolimab in advanced cancers. The CDR3 is made up of 14 amino acids. Sequencing used immunoSEQ multiplex PCR; TCRdb keeps in-frame clones, though not all of them. The table includes tens of thousands of clones, approximately 85% detected once. The sequenced sample was CD4+ or CD8+ T cells sorted from blood, obtained in a trial of the OX40 agonist ivuxolimab. The rearrangement uses TRBV21-1 and TRBJ2-1; the table's D call, TRBD2, has no DNA check behind it. TRBV21-1 is assigned pseudogene status. This TCR came from an adult with an advanced solid tumor such as melanoma, head and neck, liver or kidney cancer. The CDR3 nucleotides are TGTGCCAGCAGGGGGAGGAGGACCTACAATGAGCAGTTCTTC. It is translated as CASRGRRTYNEQFF.